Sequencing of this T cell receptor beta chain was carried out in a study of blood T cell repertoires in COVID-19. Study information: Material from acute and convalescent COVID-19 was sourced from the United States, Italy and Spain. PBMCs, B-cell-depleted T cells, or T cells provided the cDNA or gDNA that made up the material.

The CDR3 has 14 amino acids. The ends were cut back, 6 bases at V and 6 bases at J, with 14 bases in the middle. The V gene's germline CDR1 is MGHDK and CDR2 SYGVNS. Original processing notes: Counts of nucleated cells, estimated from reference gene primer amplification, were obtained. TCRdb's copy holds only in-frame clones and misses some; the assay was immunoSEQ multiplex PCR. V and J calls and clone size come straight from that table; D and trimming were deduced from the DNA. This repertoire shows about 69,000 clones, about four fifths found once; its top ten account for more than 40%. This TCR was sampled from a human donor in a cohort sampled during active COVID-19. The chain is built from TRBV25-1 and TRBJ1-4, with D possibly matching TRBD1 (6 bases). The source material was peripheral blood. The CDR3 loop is CASRPEGVYEKLFF. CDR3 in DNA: TGTGCCAGCAGACCCGAGGGGGTTTATGAAAAACTGTTTTTT.